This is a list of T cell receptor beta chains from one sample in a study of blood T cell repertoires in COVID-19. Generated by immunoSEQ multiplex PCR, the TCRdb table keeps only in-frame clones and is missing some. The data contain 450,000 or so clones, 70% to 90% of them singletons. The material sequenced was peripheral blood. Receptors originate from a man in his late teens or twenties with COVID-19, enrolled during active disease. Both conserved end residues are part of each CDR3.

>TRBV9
CASSLLPGGSVGELFF
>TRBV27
CASSLRGSGAYGYTF
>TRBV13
CASSPGGNPGRNEAFF
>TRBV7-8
CASSLASGGYYEQYF
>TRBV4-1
CASSQEDRGDGYTF
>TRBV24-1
CATSDRERGHTDTQYF
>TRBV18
CASSPMDLSSGNTIYF
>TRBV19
CASSPGLAGMGAYNEQFF
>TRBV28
CASRPQGISTDTQYF
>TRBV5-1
CASSLSYRGGPTGELFF
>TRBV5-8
CASSWTGSSYNEQFF
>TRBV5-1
CASSLFLAGDTEAFF
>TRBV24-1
CATRRVWGYTF
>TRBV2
CASNRERGNEQFF
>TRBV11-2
CASSTLQGKNYGYTF
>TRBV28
CASTTIFSGSVQFF
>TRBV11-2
CASSVDGTPNSPLHF
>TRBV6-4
CASSEFGGTSTDTQYF
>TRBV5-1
CASSLREDTQYF
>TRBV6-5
CASSYSDRYNSPLHF
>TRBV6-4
CASSQDSTDTQYF
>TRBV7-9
CASSLPRGQGADTGELFF
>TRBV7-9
CASSFGRTGDTQYF
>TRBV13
CASSPLLGARDTQYF
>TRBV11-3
CASSPPPRAGLYYGYTF
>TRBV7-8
CASSLGTGSYNEQFF
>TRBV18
CASSPDQGEKLFF
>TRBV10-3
CAISEGANQPQHF
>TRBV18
CASSRGDRGDEQFF
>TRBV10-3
CAIRRTDPSTDTQYF
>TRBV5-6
CASSFKARYEQYF
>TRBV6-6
CASSSQRFTQYF
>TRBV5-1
CASSSPGEETQYF
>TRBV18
CASAPGLAGRTYNEQFF
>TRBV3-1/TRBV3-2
CASSQVSSGRAPDTQYF
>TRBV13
CASSFRDRSSEAETQYF
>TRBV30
CACEEGGRLDTQYF
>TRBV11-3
CASSLGLAGGDNEQFF
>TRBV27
CASSSGTSGGRDQFF
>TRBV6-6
CASWRGNTGELFF
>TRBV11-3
CASRLAGVNEQFF
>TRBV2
CASSGQARGFF
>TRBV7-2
CASSLQPGLNEQFF
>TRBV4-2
CASSHDRLAGGTDTQYF
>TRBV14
CASSQDYGREATQYF
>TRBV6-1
CASSEGAWDNSYGYTF
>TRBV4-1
CASSHFPGQGEEGNTEAFF
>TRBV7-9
CASSTREPYEQYF
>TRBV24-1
CATSDLGQGQVFRAFF
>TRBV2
CASSGGLRRDTQYF
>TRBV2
CASRTTGFNEQFF
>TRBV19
CASSLAGGADTQYF
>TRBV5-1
CASSLLAGGATDTQYF
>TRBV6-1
CASSEPYEQYF
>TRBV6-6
CASSPEGAGELFF
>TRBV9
CASSVGAAGEQYF
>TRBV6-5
CASSSGVRSEAFF